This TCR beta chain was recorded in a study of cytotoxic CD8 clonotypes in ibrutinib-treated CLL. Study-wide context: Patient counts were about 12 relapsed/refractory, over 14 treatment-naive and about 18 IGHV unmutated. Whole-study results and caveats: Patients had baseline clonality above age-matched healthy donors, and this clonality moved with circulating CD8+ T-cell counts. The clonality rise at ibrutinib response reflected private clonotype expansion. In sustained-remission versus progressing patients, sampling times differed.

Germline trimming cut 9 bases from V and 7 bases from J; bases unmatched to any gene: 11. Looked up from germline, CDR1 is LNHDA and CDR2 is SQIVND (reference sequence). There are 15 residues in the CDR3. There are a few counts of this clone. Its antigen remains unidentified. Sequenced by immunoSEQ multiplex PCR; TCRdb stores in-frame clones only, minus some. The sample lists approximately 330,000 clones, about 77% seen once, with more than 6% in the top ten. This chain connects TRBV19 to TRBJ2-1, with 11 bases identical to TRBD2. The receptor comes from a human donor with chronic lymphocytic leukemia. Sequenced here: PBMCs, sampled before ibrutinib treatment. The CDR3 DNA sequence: TGTGCCAGCGGACCGGGACTAGCGGCCTGGAATGAGCAGTTCTTC. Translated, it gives CASGPGLAAWNEQFF.